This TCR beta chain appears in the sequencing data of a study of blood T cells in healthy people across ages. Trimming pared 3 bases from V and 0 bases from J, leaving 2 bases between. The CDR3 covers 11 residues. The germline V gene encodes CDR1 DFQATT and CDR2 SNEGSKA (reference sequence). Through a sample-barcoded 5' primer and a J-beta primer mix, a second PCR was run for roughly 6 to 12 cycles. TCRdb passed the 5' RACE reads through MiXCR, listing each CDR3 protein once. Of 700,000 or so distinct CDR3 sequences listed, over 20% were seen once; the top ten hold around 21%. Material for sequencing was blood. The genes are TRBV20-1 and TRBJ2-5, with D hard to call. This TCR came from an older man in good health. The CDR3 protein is CSASHQETQYF. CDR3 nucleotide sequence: TGCAGTGCTAGCCACCAAGAGACCCAGTACTTC.